This TCR beta chain was sequenced in a study of cytomegalovirus exposure and HLA in healthy donors. Notes on the study in general: Most TCRs appeared rarely, but some public TCRs recurred in many donors. An analysis done earlier found most TCR beta V segments productive about 87% or about 30% of the time. Further analysis, carried out later, found HLA-associated TCR beta chains more clonally expanded than equally common other chains.

A few counts support this clone. Its antigen remains unknown. It was with 60 Vbeta and 13 Jbeta primers that the PCR ran. The repertoire was sequenced with immunoSEQ multiplex PCR; TCRdb's copy has only in-frame clones and lacks some. The data contain over 100,000 clones, under 10% of them singletons. CDR3 length: 16 residues. The germline V and J ends were trimmed by 5 bases and 4 bases, with 20 bases remaining between them. Germline V lookup: CDR1 SNHLY, CDR2 FYNNEI. Sample: PBMCs. This rearrangement joins TRBV2 to TRBJ2-5, with D perhaps matching TRBD1 (6 bases). The clonotype was recovered from a middle-aged woman in good health and CMV-seropositive. Written as DNA, the CDR3 is TGTGCCAGCAGTCGGGACATACCCACTAAGGGAGAGACCCAGTACTTC. Residues: CASSRDIPTKGETQYF.